This paragraph reports one T cell receptor beta chain. The antigen is unknown. The sample comes from a study of cytomegalovirus exposure and HLA in healthy donors. A multiplex PCR was run with 60 Vbeta primers and 13 Jbeta primers. The assay was immunoSEQ multiplex PCR, and TCRdb's table has in-frame clones only and misses some. The repertoire has 85,000 to 120,000 clones, 75% to 90% of them found once; the top ten carry around 2.6%. Findings and limits, study-wide: Later on, analysis showed that most CMV-associated TCR beta chains appeared to be HLA-restricted. Both high specificity and high sensitivity reportedly marked the classifier's diagnosis of cytomegalovirus status.

Donors consisted of healthy bone marrow donors. Sequencing used PBMCs. This TCR came from a man aged 40-49 years in good health and CMV-seronegative.

CDR3 loop: CASSLAGTSPIGQFF. The CDR3 DNA sequence: TGTGCCAGCAGCTTAGCCGGGACTAGCCCCATAGGGCAGTTCTTC. The chain joins TRBV7-9 to TRBJ2-1; TRBD2 agrees at 9 bases. The CDR3 spans 15 residues. Germline values: CDR1 SEHNR, CDR2 FQNEAQ (reference sequence). Trimming cost V 0 bases and J 12 bases; bases outside gene matches: 9.